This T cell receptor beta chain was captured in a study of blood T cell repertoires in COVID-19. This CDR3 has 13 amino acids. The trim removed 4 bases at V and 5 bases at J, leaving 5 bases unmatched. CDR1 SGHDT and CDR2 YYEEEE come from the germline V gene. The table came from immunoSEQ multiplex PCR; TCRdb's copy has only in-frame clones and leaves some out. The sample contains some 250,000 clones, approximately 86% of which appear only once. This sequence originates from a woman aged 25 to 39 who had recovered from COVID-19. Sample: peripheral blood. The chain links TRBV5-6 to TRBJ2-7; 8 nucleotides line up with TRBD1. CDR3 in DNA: TGTGCCAGCAGCCTAGGACAGGGCCACGAGCAGTACTTC. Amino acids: CASSLGQGHEQYF. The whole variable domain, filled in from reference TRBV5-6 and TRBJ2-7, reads DAGVTQSPTHLIKTRGQQVTLRCSPKSGHDTVSWYQQALGQGPQFIFQYYEEEERQRGNFPDRFSGHQFPNYSSELNVNALLLGDSALYLCASSLGQGHEQYFGPGTRLTVT.